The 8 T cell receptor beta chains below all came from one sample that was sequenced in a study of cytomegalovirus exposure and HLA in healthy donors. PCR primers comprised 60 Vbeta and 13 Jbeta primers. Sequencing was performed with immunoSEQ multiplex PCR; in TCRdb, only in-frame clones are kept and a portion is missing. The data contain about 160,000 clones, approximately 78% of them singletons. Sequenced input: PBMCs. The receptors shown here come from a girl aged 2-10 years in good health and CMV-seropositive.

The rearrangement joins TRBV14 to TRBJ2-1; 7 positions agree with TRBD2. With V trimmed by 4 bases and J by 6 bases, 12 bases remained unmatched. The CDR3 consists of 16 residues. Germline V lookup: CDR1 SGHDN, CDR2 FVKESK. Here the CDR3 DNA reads TGTGCCAGCAGCCCCTGGGTGAAGGGGAGGGGCAATGAGCAGTTCTTC. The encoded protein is CASSPWVKGRGNEQFF.

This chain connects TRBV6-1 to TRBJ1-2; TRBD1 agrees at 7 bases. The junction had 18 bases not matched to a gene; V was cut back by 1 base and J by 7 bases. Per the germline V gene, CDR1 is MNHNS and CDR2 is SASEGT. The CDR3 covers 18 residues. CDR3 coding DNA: TGTGCCAGCAGTGAAGGGGCTCGTCGGGACAGTCCCCTGGGTGGCTACACCTTC. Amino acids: CASSEGARRDSPLGGYTF.

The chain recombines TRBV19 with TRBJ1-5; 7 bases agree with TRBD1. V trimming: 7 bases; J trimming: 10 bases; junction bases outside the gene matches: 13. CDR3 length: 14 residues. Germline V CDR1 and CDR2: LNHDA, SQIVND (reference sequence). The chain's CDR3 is CASNPGQPYRPQHF. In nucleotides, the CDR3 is TGTGCCAGTAACCCGGGACAGCCGTATCGACCCCAGCATTTT.

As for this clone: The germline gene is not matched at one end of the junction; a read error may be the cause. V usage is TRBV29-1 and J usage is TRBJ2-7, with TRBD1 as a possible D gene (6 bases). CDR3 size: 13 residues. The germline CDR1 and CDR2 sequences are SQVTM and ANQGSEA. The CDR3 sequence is CSVEDRFSYEQYF. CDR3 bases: TGCAGCGTGGAAGACAGGTTCTCCTACGAGCAGTACTTC.

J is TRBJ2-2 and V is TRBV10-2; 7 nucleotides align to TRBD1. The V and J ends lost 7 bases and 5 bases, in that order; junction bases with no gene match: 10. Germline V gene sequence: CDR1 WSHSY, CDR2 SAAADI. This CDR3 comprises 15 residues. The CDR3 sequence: CASTPDRLRTGELFF. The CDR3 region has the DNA TGCGCCAGCACCCCGGACAGGTTGAGGACCGGGGAGCTGTTTTTT.

The CDR3 loop reads CASRKLVTAPQYEKLFF. DNA for the CDR3: TGCGCCAGCAGGAAACTTGTGACGGCGCCACAGTATGAAAAACTGTTTTTT. J is TRBJ1-4 and V is TRBV4-1; D not resolved. Trimming took off 6 bases at V and 6 bases at J, with 23 bases between the two ends. CDR1 MGHRA and CDR2 YSYEKL come from the germline V gene. The CDR3 has 17 residues.

This CDR3 reads CASSLRVSNQPQHF. CDR3 nucleotide sequence: TGTGCCAGCAGTTTGAGGGTTAGCAATCAGCCCCAGCATTTT. The gene calls are TRBV28 and TRBJ1-5, with D unresolved. V dropped 3 bases and J dropped 0 bases, with 6 bases sitting between them. Germline V gene lookup returns CDR1 MDHEN and CDR2 SYDVKM. The CDR3 contains 14 residues.

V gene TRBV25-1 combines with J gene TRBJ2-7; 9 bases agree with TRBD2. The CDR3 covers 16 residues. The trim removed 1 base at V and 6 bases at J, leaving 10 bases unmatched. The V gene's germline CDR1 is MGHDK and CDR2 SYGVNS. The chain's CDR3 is CASSELVAGVTGEQYF. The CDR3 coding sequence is TGTGCCAGCAGTGAATTAGTAGCGGGAGTAACGGGCGAGCAGTACTTC.